What follows describes a single T cell receptor (beta chain). No antigen is known for it. As to treatment: approximately 9-day PBMC culture with coronavirus spike peptide pools or control peptides (ViraFEST assay). With peptide pools, ViraFEST first expanded antigen-specific T cells and afterwards sequenced their TCRs. This sample stems from a study of vaccination and CD4 T cells after COVID-19. On the study more broadly: Overlapping spike peptides of SARS-CoV-2, HCoV-NL63, HCoV-OC43 and HCoV-229E were used, and cells were stimulated with them.

Germline V CDR1 and CDR2: MNHNS, SASEGT. V was shortened by 4 bases and J by 3 bases, with 18 bases between the two germline ends. The length of the CDR3 is 16 residues. Study-level results: Among convalescent patients, a median about 86% of reactive clones emerged only after vaccination.

Oncomine TCR Beta short-read sequencing was applied to DNA from cultured CD4+ T cells. After culture, CD4+ T cells served as the source for genomic DNA extraction. From the PCR reads, TCRdb called clonotypes with MiXCR, one entry per CDR3 protein. The repertoire has under 20,000 distinct CDR3 sequences, about 60% of them found once; the top ten carry more than 6.5%. The gene calls are TRBV6-1 and TRBJ1-2; unclear D gene. This sequence was found in a human donor who had recovered from COVID-19. The material sequenced was CD4+ T cells from blood, cultured in vitro. CDR3 in amino acids: CASSVPYPGRDYGYTF. CDR3 bases: TGTGCCAGCAGTGTCCCCTATCCGGGAAGGGACTATGGCTACACCTTC.